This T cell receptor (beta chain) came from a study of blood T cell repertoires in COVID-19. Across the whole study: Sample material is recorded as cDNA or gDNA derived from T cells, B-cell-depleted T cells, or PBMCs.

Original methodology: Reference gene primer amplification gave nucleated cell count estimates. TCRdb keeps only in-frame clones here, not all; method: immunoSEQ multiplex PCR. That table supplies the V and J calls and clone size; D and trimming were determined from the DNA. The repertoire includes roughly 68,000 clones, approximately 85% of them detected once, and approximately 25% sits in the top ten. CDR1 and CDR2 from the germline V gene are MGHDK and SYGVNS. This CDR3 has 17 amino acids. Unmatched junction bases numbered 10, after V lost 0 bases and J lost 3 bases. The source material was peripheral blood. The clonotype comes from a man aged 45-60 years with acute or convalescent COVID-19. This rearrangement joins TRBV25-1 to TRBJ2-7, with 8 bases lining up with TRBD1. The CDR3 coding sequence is TGTGCCAGCAGTGAATATGTGACAGGGGCGGGACTCTACGAGCAGTACTTC. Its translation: CASSEYVTGAGLYEQYF.